These 3 T cell receptor beta chains were sequenced from one sample in a study of shared clonotypes between healthy human individuals. TCRdb's copy holds only in-frame clones and misses some; the assay was immunoSEQ multiplex PCR. Here the sample spans fewer than 600,000 clones, over 60% being singletons. The specimen was PBMCs. Receptors originate from a woman aged 40 to 50 in good health. Some clones in this sample may be carry-over from other donors' samples.

This clone has a single count. The chain employs TRBV6-5 and TRBJ1-1, with D uncertain. Germline loops: CDR1 MNHEY, CDR2 SVGAGI. The CDR3 totals 13 residues. V was trimmed by 2 bases and J by 4 bases, leaving 8 bases between them. CDR3 loop: CASSYSGLTEAFF. The CDR3, as DNA: TGTGCCAGCAGTTACAGTGGACTCACTGAAGCTTTCTTT.

This rearrangement joins TRBV9 to TRBJ1-3; perhaps TRBD1 as D (6 bases). Deletions cut 0 bases from V and 0 bases from J, with 13 bases between. Germline V gene sequence: CDR1 SGDLS, CDR2 YYNGEE. The CDR3 loop spans 17 amino acids. CDR3 region: CASSVEGGKLSGNTIYF. The CDR3 bases are TGTGCCAGCAGCGTAGAGGGGGGAAAACTCTCTGGAAACACCATATATTTT.

On this clone itself: The sample contains more than one DNA sequence encoding this CDR3. The gene calls are TRBV27 and TRBJ2-3; 10 bases map to TRBD2. CDR3 size: 14 residues. Germline CDR1 and CDR2: MNHEY and SMNVEV (reference sequence). Trimming removed 9 bases from V and 9 bases from J; junction bases left unmatched: 12. The CDR3: CASSQAGGPRTQYF. CDR3 DNA: TGTGCCAGTAGTCAAGCGGGAGGGCCGCGAACGCAGTATTTT.